This TCR beta chain is drawn from a study of blood T cell repertoires in COVID-19. This clone has a handful of counts. The V gene's germline CDR1 is SEHNR and CDR2 FQNEAQ (reference sequence). V lost 0 bases, J lost 2 bases, and 7 bases lay in between. There are 14 residues in the CDR3. Clones were read by immunoSEQ multiplex PCR, and TCRdb kept only the in-frame ones, dropping some. The sample records over 120,000 clones, approximately 80% being singletons. The material sequenced was PBMCs or T cells enriched from blood (not recorded which). The clonotype originates from a woman aged 50 to 60 who had recovered from COVID-19. This chain uses TRBV7-9 with TRBJ1-2; D unclear. The CDR3: CASSLAGRNYGYTF. The CDR3 coding sequence is TGTGCCAGCAGCTTAGCAGGCAGGAACTATGGCTACACCTTC. The whole variable domain, filled in from reference TRBV7-9 and TRBJ1-2, reads DTGVSQNPRHKITKRGQNVTFRCDPISEHNRLYWYRQTLGQGPEFLTYFQNEAQLEKSRLLSDRFSAERPKGSFSTLEIQRTEQGDSAMYLCASSLAGRNYGYTFGSGTRLTVV.